These 22 T cell receptor beta chains were sequenced from one sample in a study of neurological immune-mediated disorders (dated by TCRdb to about 2019). Library generation was performed with 5' RACE. Sequenced on an Illumina HiSeq 2500. The public reads were reanalyzed by TCRdb: fastp trimming at Q25, MiXCR alignment, in-frame beta chains only. CDR3 protein sequences are deduplicated, and each keeps its most common genes and DNA. The sample records around 69,000 distinct CDR3 sequences, nearly 3.5% of which are singletons. The ten biggest clones cover more than 3% of the sample. Sequenced: PBMCs. These receptor sequences come from a man between 35 and 55 years old with multiple sclerosis.

This clonotype was seen repeatedly, ten times or more. The chain couples TRBV5-1 to TRBJ1-2, with D perhaps matching TRBD1 (6 bases). Per germline, CDR1 SGHRS and CDR2 YFSETQ. CDR3 length equals 13 residues. V was pared by 5 bases and J by 1 base, with 9 bases between. CDR3 sequence reads: CASREGVNYGYTF. Here the CDR3 DNA reads TGCGCCAGCAGAGAGGGGGTTAACTATGGCTACACCTTC. Drawing the rest from reference TRBV5-1 and TRBJ1-2, the complete variable domain is KAGVTQTPRYLIKTRGQQVTLSCSPISGHRSVSWYQQTPGQGLQFLFEYFSETQRNKGNFPGRFSGRQFSNSRSEMNVSTLELGDSALYLCASREGVNYGYTFGSGTRLTVV.

This clonotype has at least ten counts. The chain combines TRBV20-1 with TRBJ2-2, with D hard to call. The CDR3 spans 14 residues. Germline V CDR1 and CDR2: DFQATT, SNEGSKA (reference sequence). Deletions cut 0 bases from V and 2 bases from J, with 7 bases between. The CDR3 sequence: CSAREPINTGELFF. CDR3 DNA: TGCAGTGCTAGAGAGCCTATAAACACCGGGGAGCTGTTTTTT.

This clonotype has a count of ten or more. The chain is built from TRBV10-2 and TRBJ1-2, with 8 positions matching TRBD1. Trimming took 3 bases from V and 14 from J; bases not matched to a gene: 5. Germline assignment: CDR1 WSHSY and CDR2 SAAADI. This CDR3 is 11 amino acids long. Written as DNA, the CDR3 is TGCGCCAGCAGTGATTTGACAGGGGAGACCTTC. Protein: CASSDLTGETF.

This clonotype has a count of ten or more. The chain couples TRBV5-1 to TRBJ2-1; no definite D call. The CDR3 has 13 amino acids. Germline V gives CDR1 SGHRS, CDR2 YFSETQ. The germline V and J ends were trimmed by 4 bases and 0 bases, with 5 bases remaining between them. CDR3 protein: CASSTSSYNEQFF. CDR3 sequence (DNA): TGCGCCAGCAGCACCAGCTCCTACAATGAGCAGTTCTTC.

This clonotype was recorded at least ten times. The V and J genes are TRBV5-1 and TRBJ2-5; 7 bases match TRBD1. Unmatched junction bases numbered 12, after V lost 8 bases and J lost 5 bases. The CDR3 totals 14 residues. Germline CDR1 reads SGHRS; CDR2 reads YFSETQ. DNA for the CDR3: TGCGCCAGTCATGAATCGACAGGGTCGGAGACCCAGTACTTC. Translating it yields CASHESTGSETQYF.

This clonotype came up many times. This rearrangement joins TRBV27 to TRBJ1-2; D might be TRBD1 (6 bases). V was shortened by 6 bases and J by 9 bases, with 14 bases between the two germline ends. This CDR3 has 12 amino acids. The germline V gene has CDR1 MNHEY and CDR2 SMNVEV (reference sequence). The CDR3 spells CASSFEGERYTF. DNA of the CDR3: TGTGCCAGCAGCTTTGAGGGGGAGCGCTACACCTTC.

This clonotype was observed many times. The V call is TRBV11-2, the J call TRBJ1-5; D is unresolved. Germline values: CDR1 SGHAT, CDR2 FQNNGV. The CDR3 length is 15 residues. V was cut by 1 base and J by 4 bases, with 11 bases left in between. The CDR3 here is CASSLASGINQPQHF. In DNA, the CDR3 is TGTGCCAGCAGCTTAGCTTCAGGAATTAATCAGCCCCAGCATTTT.

This clonotype showed up many times. The chain joins TRBV12-3 or TRBV12-4 to TRBJ1-2, with D unresolved. This CDR3 comprises 12 residues. Trimming took 8 bases from V and 7 from J, leaving 14 bases between them. This chain's CDR3 is CASRPGNSGYTF. The CDR3 DNA reads TGTGCCAGCCGCCCCGGAAACAGTGGCTACACCTTC.

This clonotype has ten or more counts. The chain uses TRBV7-6 and TRBJ2-5; D ambiguous. Trimming took off 4 bases at V and 5 bases at J, with 14 bases between the two ends. The CDR3 has 14 residues. Germline V gene lookup returns CDR1 SGHVS and CDR2 FNYEAQ. CDR3 DNA: TGTGCCAGCAGCTCTACTCCAGTACGGGAGACCCAGTACTTC. Amino acids: CASSSTPVRETQYF.

This clonotype was observed at least ten times. The chain is built from TRBV10-3 and TRBJ2-3, with TRBD2 matching 8 bases. The V gene's germline CDR1 is ENHRY and CDR2 SYGVKD. J gave up 5 bases and V 5 bases, and 12 bases lay outside the gene matches. CDR3 size: 16 residues. The DNA of the CDR3 is TGTGCCATCAGTTCTCAGGCCCGGGGGGGCGGAGATACGCAGTATTTT. Translating gives CAISSQARGGGDTQYF.

This clonotype has ten or more counts. The genes are TRBV6-5 and TRBJ2-5, with D uncertain. Germline V gene lookup returns CDR1 MNHEY and CDR2 SVGAGI. V was pared by 6 bases and J by 10 bases, with 18 bases between. This CDR3 is 13 amino acids long. The CDR3 coding sequence is TGTGCCAGCAGACCGGGTCTGATCAGTGGCCAGTACTTC. It yields the protein CASRPGLISGQYF.

This clonotype was seen just once. The junction does not match germline at one end; this may be a read error. J is TRBJ2-3 and V is TRBV6-5; tentatively, D is TRBD1 or TRBD2 (5 bases each). The CDR3 runs 18 residues. Germline lookup yields CDR1 MNHEY and CDR2 SVGAGI. CDR3 amino acids: CASIERPGAGRSTDKQYF. CDR3 bases: TGTGCCAGCATAGAGCGCCCCGGGGCAGGCCGAAGCACAGATAAGCAGTATTTT.

This clonotype showed up just a few times. The J gene is TRBJ2-1, the V gene TRBV12-3 or TRBV12-4; 10 nucleotides line up with TRBD2. Losses at the gene ends were 7 bases for V and 1 base for J; bases not matched to a gene: 4. The CDR3 has 15 residues. This CDR3 is CASTVSGGSYNEQFF. For the CDR3, the DNA is TGTGCCAGCACTGTTAGCGGGGGGTCCTACAATGAGCAGTTCTTC.

In the case of this clonotype: Possible read error: a much larger clone is one base away. The chain couples TRBV9 to TRBJ1-1, with D unclear. Trimming removed 1 base from V and 1 base from J, with 8 bases in between. The CDR3 is 14 amino acids. CDR1 is SGDLS, CDR2 YYNGEE, per germline. The CDR3 reads CASSVRKGNTEAFF. CDR3 in DNA: TGTGCCAGCAGCGTAAGAAAGGGGAACACTGAAGCTTTCTTT.

This clonotype was seen repeatedly, ten times or more. CDR3 residues: CASSESRGGSSGANVLTF. CDR3 DNA sequence: TGCGCCAGCAGTGAGTCCCGCGGGGGGAGCTCTGGGGCCAACGTCCTGACTTTC. The chain is built from TRBV10-1 and TRBJ2-6; 8 nucleotides align to TRBD2. The junction had 4 bases not matched to a gene; V was cut back by 0 bases and J by 0 bases. Germline V gives CDR1 WNHNN, CDR2 SYGVQD (reference sequence). There are 18 residues in the CDR3.

This clonotype was seen repeatedly, ten times or more. The V gene is TRBV5-1, the J gene TRBJ2-2; weak D call: TRBD2 (5 bases). CDR1 SGHRS and CDR2 YFSETQ come from the germline V gene. The CDR3 extends over 14 amino acids. Trimming pared 5 bases from V and 6 bases from J, leaving 14 bases between. The CDR3 DNA is TGCGCCAGCAGGAACGGATTTAGCGCCGGGGAGCTGTTTTTT. Its protein product is CASRNGFSAGELFF.

There are many counts of this clonotype. The conserved phenylalanine or tryptophan normally closing the CDR3 is absent here, so this likely arose from a read error. No DNA is shown, since the ends of the CDR3 on it are uncertain; the CDR3 is the one TCRdb lists. The rearrangement joins TRBV20-1 to TRBJ2-1. Including both end residues, the CDR3 is 15 amino acids long. Germline V lookup: CDR1 DFQATT, CDR2 SNEGSKA (reference sequence). Here the CDR3 reads CSARCWITYTEQFFP.

This clonotype was seen ten or more times. The V and J genes are TRBV7-2 and TRBJ1-2, with D possibly matching TRBD1 (6 bases). CDR1 and CDR2 (germline): SGHTA, FQGNSA. Between the trimmed V and J ends, which lost 5 bases and 4 bases, there was a span of 11 bases. The CDR3 is 13 residues long. The CDR3 is CASSPGQSYGYTF. Here the CDR3 DNA reads TGTGCCAGCAGCCCCGGACAGTCCTATGGCTACACCTTC.

This clonotype was recorded many times. V is TRBV12-3 or TRBV12-4 and J is TRBJ1-5; D is ambiguous. The CDR3 is made up of 16 amino acids. The V end was cut by 6 bases, the J end by 6 bases, with 21 bases between. For the CDR3, the DNA is TGTGCCAGCAGCCGGAATCATCAGCTTCTCAGTCAGCCCCAGCATTTT. This codes for CASSRNHQLLSQPQHF.

This clonotype has more than one count but fewer than ten. A single base separates this from a much larger clone, so it may be a read error. J is TRBJ1-2 and V is TRBV12-3 or TRBV12-4, with a tentative D call TRBD1 (5 bases). The CDR3 contains 13 residues. Trimming pared 8 bases from V and 5 bases from J, leaving 15 bases between. Here the CDR3 DNA reads TGTGCCAGCTCCCAGGGTCAAACTTATGGCTACACCTTC. Translated, it gives CASSQGQTYGYTF.

In this sample, this clonotype turned up many times. It may be a read error: a sequence one base away is much more abundant. V is TRBV12-3 or TRBV12-4 and J is TRBJ1-1; D unresolved. The CDR3 length is 13 residues. The germline V and J ends were trimmed by 0 bases and 11 bases, with 13 bases remaining between them. The CDR3 loop reads CASSLAAPKGAFF. CDR3 nucleotides: TGTGCCAGCAGTTTAGCGGCGCCCAAAGGCGCTTTCTTT.

This clonotype was counted many times. V and J are TRBV11-2 and TRBJ2-3; D is uncertain. CDR1 is SGHAT, CDR2 FQNNGV, per germline. V was shortened by 0 bases and J by 3 bases, with 4 bases between the two germline ends. The CDR3 is 13 amino acids. In DNA, the CDR3 is TGTGCCAGCAGCTTAGATTTAACAGATACGCAGTATTTT. Its protein is CASSLDLTDTQYF. The full variable domain, its missing parts supplied by reference TRBV11-2 and TRBJ2-3, is EAGVAQSPRYKIIEKRQSVAFWCNPISGHATLYWYQQILGQGPKLLIQFQNNGVVDDSQLPKDRFSAERLKGVDSTLKIQPAKLEDSAVYLCASSLDLTDTQYFGPGTRLTVL.